This T cell receptor beta chain was recorded in a study of cytotoxic CD8 clonotypes in ibrutinib-treated CLL. Germline V lookup: CDR1 LNHDA, CDR2 SQIVND (reference sequence). The CDR3 has 15 residues. The V and J ends lost 5 bases and 0 bases, in that order; junction bases with no gene match: 7. Profiled with immunoSEQ multiplex PCR; TCRdb holds only in-frame clones, not every one. The sample yields about 140,000 clones, roughly 77% seen once. This TCR was recovered from a human donor with chronic lymphocytic leukemia. The chain combines TRBV19 with TRBJ2-7; 7 positions agree with TRBD1. Sample: PBMCs, taken after 12 months of ibrutinib treatment. In DNA, the CDR3 is TGTGCCAGTAGTTTTTTAGGGGACAGCTCCTACGAGCAGTACTTC. It translates to CASSFLGDSSYEQYF.